Given below is one T cell receptor (beta chain) in context. Its antigen is not yet known. No quality values exist for individual bases; no much larger clone is one base distant. Donors were healthy HIV-negative adults with no recently reported acute infections or vaccinations. Every donor was a Caucasian adult living in Nashville, Tennessee, USA. CD4+ T cells were enriched by magnetic negative selection, after which naive cells were positively selected on CD45RA and the negative fraction was taken as the memory subset. Blood was collected by leukapheresis, and PBMCs were isolated by Ficoll-Histopaque density gradient centrifugation and then cryopreserved in liquid nitrogen vapor phase. Analytical flow cytometry was used to check the purity and quantity of every magnetically sorted T cell population. From each sorted fraction, genomic DNA was isolated and quantified by UV absorbance on a Nanodrop 2000c.

Using the deep immunoSEQ assay, TCR CDR3 regions were amplified from genomic DNA by multiplex PCR. Extracted genomic DNA from each cell subset was spread evenly across all wells of several immunoSEQ 96-well plates, with each plate serving as a replicate. For sorted subsets, each replicate PCR was loaded with roughly 0.2 ug genomic DNA, equivalent to 25,000 to 35,000 T cell genomes. Purified libraries were measured with a Qubit 3.0 fluorometer, size-checked on a Bioanalyzer 2100, and measured again with the KAPA Library Quantification kit. A separate single-read 150-cycle Illumina NextSeq 550 flow cell was used to sequence each immunoSEQ 96-well plate. For the original study's pipeline: Because the immunoSEQ output held only junctional sequences and lacked quality scores, the filtering could not match the filtering applied to full-length reads. To assign V/J genes and CDR3, sequences were annotated against IMGT germline references using PyIR, a Python wrapper for IgBLAST v1.9. Reads with weak V/J assignments (E-value above 1e-6), missing CDR3, stop codons, out-of-frame junctions, or ambiguous translated residues were removed. A V3J clonotype was defined by an identical inferred V gene, J gene, and CDR3 amino acid sequence. Percentage overlap between repertoires was computed as shared unique clonotypes divided by the size of the smaller repertoire. RTK rarefaction, the Chao1 estimator, and Recon v2.1 estimates of unobserved clonotypes were used to assess repertoire richness. Generation probabilities for all TCRbeta clonotypes obtained by the gDNA method from a handful of donors were computed using OLGA. Sourced from immuneACCESS, this table was stored by TCRdb with only in-frame sequences that have V and J called. A share of the clones is absent; for the studies checked, an unresolved V gene accounts for under half, and the remainder has no known explanation. D and trimming were read from the DNA, whereas the V and J calls and clone size are those reported in that table. Recorded for this sample are millions of clones; approximately 90% of them occurred a single time. The top ten clones comprise 0.14% of the sample.

This sample is part of a study of shared clonotypes between healthy human individuals (dated by TCRdb to 2020 to 2022). Looking at the study overall: The cohort included a few men and two women between 18 and 49 years of age. Different laboratories and diverse techniques were used to prepare libraries and sequence TCR repertoires, to increase sequencing depth and limit assay-specific biases. To estimate repertoire size and how much clonotype sharing occurs between individuals, the study deeply sequenced the blood TCR repertoires of several healthy adults. Per donor, leukapheresis produced somewhere between about 0.8 and 9 billion PBMCs. For each donor, three plates each were used for CD4 naive and CD4 memory, two plates were used for CD8 naive, and one plate was used for CD8 memory. Here is what the overall study found, with its caveats: Because the study included a small number of donors, the genetic and exposure-history diversity represented was limited. Incomplete sequencing was indicated by rarefaction of sorted-subset datasets, despite the large sequencing depth. Naive subsets generally had larger estimated clonotype richness than memory subsets did. Clonotypes shared by all four sorted-subset donors showed higher generation probabilities than non-shared clonotypes. Across several donors, 4.5% to 6.5% of naive CD4, 3% to 4% of naive CD8, approximately 2.5% of memory CD4, and 0.4% of memory CD8 clonotypes were shared. Sampling was restricted to blood, and TCR repertoires in tissues likely differ from the TCR repertoires found in blood. Pairwise subsampling indicated that sequencing depth was expected to affect the degree of clonotype sharing among donors.

The clonotype comes from a man younger than 35 in good health. Sequencing input: naive CD4+ T cells sorted from blood. Sample cell subset or site, as interpreted from the label and publication: CD45RA+ positively selected.

The CDR3 region reads CASSYGVLAKNIQYF. The DNA reads as follows: TGTGCCAGCAGCTATGGGGTTCTAGCCAAAAACATTCAGTACTTC. The receptor chain draws on TRBV7-9 and TRBJ2-4; the D gene cannot be resolved reliably. Looking up the germline V gene (reference sequence) yields CDR1 SEHNR and CDR2 FQNEAQ. From cysteine to phenylalanine, the CDR3 is 15 amino acids long. Only CDR3 DNA remains: 45 bases, in frame from the first base. V lost 4 bases and J lost 0 bases; the stretch between them is 10 bases long.